This T cell receptor (beta chain) originates from a study of radiotherapy plus CTLA-4 blockade in lung cancer. Study-level background: Of the patients, about 20% showed objective responses and approximately 34% attained disease control.

Study-level findings and limits: Some TCR clones had been derived from tumors. These clones expanded in peripheral blood after radiotherapy plus ipilimumab. Early blood T cell clone changes and increased post-radiation serum interferon-beta were reportedly the strongest response predictors.

TCRdb's copy holds only in-frame clones and misses some; the assay was immunoSEQ multiplex PCR. This table has over 100,000 clones, roughly 77% appearing once. The germline gives CDR1 SNHLY, CDR2 FYNNEI. The ends were cut back, 10 bases at V and 2 bases at J, with 19 bases in the middle. This CDR3 spans 15 amino acids. As to this clone: Its specificity is unknown.

The rearrangement joins TRBV2 to TRBJ2-3; possibly TRBD2 for D (6 bases). Sequenced material: peripheral blood, taken from a patient treated with radiotherapy plus ipilimumab. The sequence derives from a human donor with non-small cell lung cancer that progressed on radiotherapy plus ipilimumab. Some clones in this sample may be carry-over from other donors' samples. CDR3 in amino acids: CATRYGGWDTDTQYF. The DNA of the CDR3 is TGTGCCACCCGGTACGGGGGATGGGACACAGATACGCAGTATTTT.